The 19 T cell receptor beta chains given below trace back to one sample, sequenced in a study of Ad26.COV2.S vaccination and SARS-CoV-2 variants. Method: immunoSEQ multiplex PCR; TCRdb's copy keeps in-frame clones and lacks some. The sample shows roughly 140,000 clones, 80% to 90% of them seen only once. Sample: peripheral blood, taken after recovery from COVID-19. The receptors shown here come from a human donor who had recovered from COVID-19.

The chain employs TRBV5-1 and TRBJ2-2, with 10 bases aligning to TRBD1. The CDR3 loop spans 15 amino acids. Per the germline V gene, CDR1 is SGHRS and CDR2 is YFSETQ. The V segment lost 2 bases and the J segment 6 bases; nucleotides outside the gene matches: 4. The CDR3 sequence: CASSFQGQGSGELFF. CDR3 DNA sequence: TGCGCCAGCAGCTTCCAGGGACAGGGGTCCGGGGAGCTGTTTTTT.

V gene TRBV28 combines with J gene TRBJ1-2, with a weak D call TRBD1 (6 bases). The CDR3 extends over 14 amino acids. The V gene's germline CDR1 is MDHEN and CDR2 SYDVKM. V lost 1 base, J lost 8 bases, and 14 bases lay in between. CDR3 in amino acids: CASSLLGTPGGYTF. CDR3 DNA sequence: TGTGCCAGCAGTTTATTAGGGACACCGGGCGGCTACACCTTC.

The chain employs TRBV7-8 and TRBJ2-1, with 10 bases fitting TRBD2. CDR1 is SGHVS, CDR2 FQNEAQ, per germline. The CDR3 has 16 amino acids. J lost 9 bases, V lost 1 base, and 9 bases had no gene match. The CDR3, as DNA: TGTGCCAGCAGCTTAGGGGCTAGCGGGGGTCTAGGTGAGCAGTTCTTC. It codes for CASSLGASGGLGEQFF.

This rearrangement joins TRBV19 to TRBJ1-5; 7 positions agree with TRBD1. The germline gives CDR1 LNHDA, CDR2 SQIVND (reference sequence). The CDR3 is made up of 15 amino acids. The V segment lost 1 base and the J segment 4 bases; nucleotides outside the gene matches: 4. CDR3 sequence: CASSIGQGGNQPQHF. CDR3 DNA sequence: TGTGCCAGTAGTATAGGACAGGGTGGGAATCAGCCCCAGCATTTT.

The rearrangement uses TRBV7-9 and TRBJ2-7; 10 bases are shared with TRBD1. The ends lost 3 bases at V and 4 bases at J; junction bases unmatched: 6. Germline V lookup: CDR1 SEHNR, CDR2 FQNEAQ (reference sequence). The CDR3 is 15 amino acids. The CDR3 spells CASSLGQGRSYEQYF. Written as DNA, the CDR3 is TGTGCCAGCAGCTTGGGACAGGGGCGATCGTACGAGCAGTACTTC.

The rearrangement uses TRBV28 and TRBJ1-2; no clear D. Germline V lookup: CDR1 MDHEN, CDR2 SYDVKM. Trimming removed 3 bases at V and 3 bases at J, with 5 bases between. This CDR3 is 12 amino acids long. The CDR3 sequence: CASSLSHYGYTF. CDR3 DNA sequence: TGTGCCAGCAGTTTGAGTCACTATGGCTACACCTTC.

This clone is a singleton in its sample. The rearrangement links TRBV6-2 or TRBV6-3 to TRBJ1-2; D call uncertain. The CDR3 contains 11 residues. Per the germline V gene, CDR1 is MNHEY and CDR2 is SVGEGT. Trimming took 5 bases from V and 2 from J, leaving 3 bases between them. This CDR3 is CASSPNYGYTF. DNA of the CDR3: TGTGCCAGCAGTCCCAACTATGGCTACACCTTC.

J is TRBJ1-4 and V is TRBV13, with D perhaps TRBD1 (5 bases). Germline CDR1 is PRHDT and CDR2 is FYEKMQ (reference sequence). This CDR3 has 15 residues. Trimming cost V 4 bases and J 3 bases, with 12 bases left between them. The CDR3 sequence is CASSSTGPPNEKLFF. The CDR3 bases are TGTGCCAGCAGCTCGACGGGACCTCCTAATGAAAAACTGTTTTTT.

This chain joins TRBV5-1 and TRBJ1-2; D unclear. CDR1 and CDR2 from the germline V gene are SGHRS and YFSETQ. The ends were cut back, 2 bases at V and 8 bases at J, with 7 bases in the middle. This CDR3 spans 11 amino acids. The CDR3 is CASSFLGGYTF. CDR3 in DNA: TGCGCCAGCAGCTTCCTTGGGGGCTACACCTTC.

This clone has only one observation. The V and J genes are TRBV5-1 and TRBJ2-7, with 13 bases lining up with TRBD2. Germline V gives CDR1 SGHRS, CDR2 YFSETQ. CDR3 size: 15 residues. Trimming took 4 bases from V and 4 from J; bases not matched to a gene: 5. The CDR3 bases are TGCGCCAGCAGCAGGGGACTAGCGGGGCAGTACGAGCAGTACTTC. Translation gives CASSRGLAGQYEQYF.

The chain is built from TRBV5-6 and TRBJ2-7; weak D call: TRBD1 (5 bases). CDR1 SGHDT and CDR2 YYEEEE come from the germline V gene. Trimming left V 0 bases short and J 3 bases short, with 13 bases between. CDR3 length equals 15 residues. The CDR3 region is CASSLVQGRIYEQYF. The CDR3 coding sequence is TGTGCCAGCAGCTTGGTTCAGGGAAGAATCTACGAGCAGTACTTC.

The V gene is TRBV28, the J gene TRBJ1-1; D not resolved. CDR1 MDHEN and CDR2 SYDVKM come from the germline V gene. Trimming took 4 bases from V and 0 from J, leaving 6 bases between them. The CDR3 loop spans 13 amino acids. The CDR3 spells CASSSDMNTEAFF. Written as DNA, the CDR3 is TGTGCCAGCAGTTCCGATATGAACACTGAAGCTTTCTTT.

CDR3 in DNA: TGTGCCAGCAGCTTATGGGGGGCCCCCGTCCATGAGCAGTTCTTC. It specifies CASSLWGAPVHEQFF. The chain combines TRBV5-5 with TRBJ2-1; possibly TRBD1 or TRBD2 for D (6 bases each). Germline V lookup: CDR1 SGHKS, CDR2 YYEKEE (reference sequence). The germline V and J ends were trimmed by 2 bases and 8 bases, with 17 bases remaining between them. The length of the CDR3 is 15 residues. Supplemented by reference TRBV5-5 and TRBJ2-1, the full variable domain reads DAGVTQSPTHLIKTRGQQVTLRCSPISGHKSVSWYQQVLGQGPQFIFQYYEKEERGRGNFPDRFSARQFPNYSSELNVNALLLGDSALYLCASSLWGAPVHEQFFGPGTRLTVL.

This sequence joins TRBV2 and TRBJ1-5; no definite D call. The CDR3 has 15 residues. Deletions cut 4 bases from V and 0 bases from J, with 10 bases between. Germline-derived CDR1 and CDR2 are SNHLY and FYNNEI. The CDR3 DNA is TGTGCCAGCAGTGTCAGTAGGGTTAGCAATCAGCCCCAGCATTTT. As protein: CASSVSRVSNQPQHF.

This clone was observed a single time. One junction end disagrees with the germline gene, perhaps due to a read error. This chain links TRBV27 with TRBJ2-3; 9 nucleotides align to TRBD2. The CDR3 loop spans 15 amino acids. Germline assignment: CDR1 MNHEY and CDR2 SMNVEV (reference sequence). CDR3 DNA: TGTGCCAGCAAGGAGAGCGGGGGGAGCACAGATATGCAGTATTTT. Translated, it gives CASKESGGSTDMQYF.

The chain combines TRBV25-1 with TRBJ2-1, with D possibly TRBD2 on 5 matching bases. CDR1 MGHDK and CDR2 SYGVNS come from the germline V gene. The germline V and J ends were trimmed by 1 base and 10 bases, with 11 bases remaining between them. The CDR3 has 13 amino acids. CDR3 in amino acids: CASSEFGVHEQFF. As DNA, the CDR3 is TGTGCCAGCAGTGAATTCGGGGTGCACGAGCAGTTCTTC.

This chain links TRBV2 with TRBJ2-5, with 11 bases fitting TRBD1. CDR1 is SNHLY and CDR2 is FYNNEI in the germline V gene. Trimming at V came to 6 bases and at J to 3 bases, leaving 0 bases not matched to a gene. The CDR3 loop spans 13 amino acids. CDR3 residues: CASRGQGEETQYF. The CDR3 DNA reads TGTGCCAGCAGGGGACAGGGGGAAGAGACCCAGTACTTC.

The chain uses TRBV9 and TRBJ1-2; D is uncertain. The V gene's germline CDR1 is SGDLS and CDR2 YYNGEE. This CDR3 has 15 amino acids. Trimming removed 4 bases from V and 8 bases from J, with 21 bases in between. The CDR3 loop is CASSLHDNQVRGYTF. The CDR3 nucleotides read TGTGCCAGCAGCCTCCATGACAACCAGGTTAGAGGCTACACCTTC.

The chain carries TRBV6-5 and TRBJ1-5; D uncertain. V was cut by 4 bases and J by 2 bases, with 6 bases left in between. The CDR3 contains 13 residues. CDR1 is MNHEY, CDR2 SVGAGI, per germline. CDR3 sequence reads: CASSSFGNQPQHF. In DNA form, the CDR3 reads TGTGCCAGCAGTTCCTTCGGCAATCAGCCCCAGCATTTT.